This TCR beta chain emerged from a study of shared clonotypes between healthy human individuals. Trimming shortened V by 1 base and J by 2 bases, and 8 bases separated the two germline ends. The CDR3 runs 14 residues. From germline, CDR1 is SGHRS and CDR2 YFSETQ. Terminally differentiated effector memory CD45RA+ cells were left out of the naive CD8 fraction, which was CD45RO-negative and positively selected for CCR7. Data came from immunoSEQ multiplex PCR; TCRdb stores just in-frame clones and leaves some out. The data show under 2,000,000 clones, about 95% seen once. This TCR came from a man in his late teens or twenties in good health. The chain uses TRBV5-1 and TRBJ2-3; D is unresolved. Sequenced input: naive CD8+ T cells sorted from blood. The CDR3 DNA reads as TGCGCCAGCAGCTTGTCCGCGAACACAGATACGCAGTATTTT. This sequence encodes CASSLSANTDTQYF.